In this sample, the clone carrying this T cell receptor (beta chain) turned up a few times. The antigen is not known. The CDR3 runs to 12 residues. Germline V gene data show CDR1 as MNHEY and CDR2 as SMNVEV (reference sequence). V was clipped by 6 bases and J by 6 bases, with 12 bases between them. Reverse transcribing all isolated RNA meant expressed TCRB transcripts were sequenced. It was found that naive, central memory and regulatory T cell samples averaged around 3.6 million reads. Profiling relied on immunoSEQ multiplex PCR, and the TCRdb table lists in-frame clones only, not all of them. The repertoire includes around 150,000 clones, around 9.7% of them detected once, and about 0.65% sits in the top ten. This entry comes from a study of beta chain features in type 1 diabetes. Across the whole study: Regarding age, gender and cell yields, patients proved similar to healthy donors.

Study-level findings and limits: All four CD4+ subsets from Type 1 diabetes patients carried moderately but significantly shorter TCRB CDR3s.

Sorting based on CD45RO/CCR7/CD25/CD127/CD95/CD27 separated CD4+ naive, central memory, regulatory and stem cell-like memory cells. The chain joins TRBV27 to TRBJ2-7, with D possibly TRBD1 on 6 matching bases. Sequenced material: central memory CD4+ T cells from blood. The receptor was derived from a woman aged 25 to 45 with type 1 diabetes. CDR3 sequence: CASSASRGEQYF. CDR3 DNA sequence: TGTGCCAGCAGCGCCTCCAGGGGCGAGCAGTACTTC.